The present T cell receptor (beta chain) was sequenced within a study of identical twins. There are 16 residues in the CDR3. Germline V lookup: CDR1 SEHNR, CDR2 FQNEAQ (reference sequence). Losses at the gene ends were 2 bases for V and 6 bases for J; bases not matched to a gene: 9. TCRdb re-called the 5' RACE reads with MiXCR, one entry per CDR3 protein. The table lists about 520,000 distinct CDR3 sequences, less than 25% of them singletons. Of note for this clonotype: Its antigen is as yet unknown.

The study's findings and limits: The more abundant beta clonotypes in cord blood had fewer insertions, and memory repertoires did not show this. The same donors were not followed; conclusions instead depended on cross-sectional statistical analysis.

These data were also filed under a second study, of T cells expressing NK-cell markers. From that second work: Sorted CD3+CD56-NKG2C+, CD3+CD56+NKG2C+ and CD3+CD56+NKG2C- T cells supplied the TCR beta repertoires.

V usage is TRBV7-9 and J usage is TRBJ2-3, with TRBD1 identical over 9 bases. The sequence derives from a woman aged 18-30 years in good health. Material: CD4+ T cells sorted from blood. The CDR3 DNA follows: TGTGCCAGCAGCTTATTAGAGACAGGGGGTATGGATACGCAGTATTTT. It encodes CASSLLETGGMDTQYF.